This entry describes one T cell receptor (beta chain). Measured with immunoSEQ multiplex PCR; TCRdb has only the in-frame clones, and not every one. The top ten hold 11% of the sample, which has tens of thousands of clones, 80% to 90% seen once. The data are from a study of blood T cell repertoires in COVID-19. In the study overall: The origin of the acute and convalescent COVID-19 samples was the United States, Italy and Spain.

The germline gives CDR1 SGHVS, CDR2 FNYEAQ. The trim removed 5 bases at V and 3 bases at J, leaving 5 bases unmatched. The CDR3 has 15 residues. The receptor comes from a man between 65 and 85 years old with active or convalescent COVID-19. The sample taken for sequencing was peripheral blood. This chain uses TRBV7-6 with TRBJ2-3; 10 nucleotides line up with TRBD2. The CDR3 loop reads CASSHTSGATDTQYF. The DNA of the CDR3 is TGTGCCAGCAGCCACACTAGCGGGGCTACAGATACGCAGTATTTT.